The next 29 T cell receptor beta chains were all read from a single sample in a study of T cell clonality in common variable immunodeficiency (dated by TCRdb to between 2014 and 2016). The library was obtained by the immunoSEQ multiplex PCR assay. TCRdb re-hosts the immuneACCESS table, in-frame sequences only. Its copies lack some clones; in the studies checked, an unresolved V gene accounts for under half of them, and the cause for the rest is not known. This sample holds about 40,000 clones in total, without any singletons. Of the sample, about 3% falls within the top ten clones. The specimen was peripheral blood mononuclear cells. These receptor sequences come from a person between 18 and 75 years old in good health.

This clone was observed many times. Sequencing ends 3 residues short of the CDR3 end; the germline J gene provides the rest. This rearrangement joins TRBV7-9 to TRBJ1-4; D is uncertain. The length of the CDR3 is 10 residues. Germline V gene lookup returns CDR1 SEHNR and CDR2 FQNEAQ (reference sequence). Incomplete CDR3 DNA: TGTGCCAGCAGCCCCAGCGAA. Its translation is CASSPSE. The whole CDR3 protein is CASSPSELFF.

This clone appeared many times. The read stops 3 residues short of the end of the CDR3; the missing end is completed from the germline J gene. The gene calls are TRBV6-2 or TRBV6-3 and TRBJ2-7; D is unclear. There are 16 residues in the CDR3. Per germline, CDR1 MNHEY and CDR2 SVGEGT. V lost 0 bases, J lost 3 bases, and 15 bases lay in between. The CDR3 sequence: CASSYSPGSPHYEQYF. Partial CDR3 DNA: TGTGCCAGCAGTTACTCGCCCGGGTCTCCCCACTACGAG.

This clone was seen repeatedly, ten times or more. The CDR3 goes on 3 residues after the read ends, and that part is filled in from the germline J gene. The V gene is TRBV20-1, the J gene TRBJ2-5; D may be TRBD1 (8 bases). The CDR3 is made up of 16 amino acids. Trimming stripped 3 bases from V and 4 bases from J, with 21 bases between. The germline V gene has CDR1 DFQATT and CDR2 SNEGSKA (reference sequence). This chain's CDR3 is CSARRGQGARIETQYF. Incomplete CDR3 DNA: TGCAGTGCTAGGCGGGGGCAGGGGGCGCGGATAGAGACC.

This clone occurred many times. The covered CDR3 bases are TGTGCCTGGAGTGTACCTTGGGCGAGGAACACTGAA. Translated, it gives CAWSVPWARNTE. The entire CDR3 protein reads CAWSVPWARNTEAFF. The chain employs TRBV30 and TRBJ1-1; D is uncertain. The read comes to an end 3 residues before the CDR3 does, leaving the germline J gene to fill in the end. Germline V gene lookup returns CDR1 GTSNPN and CDR2 SVGIG (reference sequence). This CDR3 is 15 amino acids long. Trimming stripped 0 bases from V and 1 base from J, with 12 bases between.

This clone was counted many times. Sequencing ends 3 residues short of the CDR3 end; the germline J gene provides the rest. The chain is built from TRBV19 and TRBJ1-5, with a weak D call TRBD1 (6 bases). This CDR3 is 17 amino acids long. Germline V CDR1 and CDR2: LNHDA, SQIVND (reference sequence). V lost 3 bases and J lost 0, with 15 bases in between. The sequenced part of the CDR3 DNA is TGTGCCAGTAGTATCGGGCCAGGGGTCTATAGCAATCAGCCC. Translated, it gives CASSIGPGVYSNQP. The full CDR3 is CASSIGPGVYSNQPQHF.

The table lists this clone with many counts. The CDR3 extends 3 residues past the end of the read, so its final part is completed from the germline J gene. This chain links TRBV5-5 with TRBJ2-1; no reliable D call. Germline CDR1 reads SGHKS; CDR2 reads YYEKEE (reference sequence). CDR3 length: 12 residues. V lost 3 bases to trimming and J lost 7 bases, with 8 bases between them. The CDR3 loop reads CASSSYLNEQFF. The CDR3 DNA, read in part, is TGTGCCAGCAGCTCCTACCTAAATGAG.

This clone has a count of ten or more. The sequenced fragment ends 3 residues before the CDR3 boundary, so the rest is inferred from the germline J gene. The chain has TRBV7-8 and TRBJ1-2; D is perhaps TRBD1 (6 bases). V lost 1 base and J 0 bases, leaving 15 bases between the germline ends. CDR3 length: 17 amino acids. Per germline, CDR1 SGHVS and CDR2 FQNEAQ. Incomplete CDR3 DNA: TGTGCCAGCAGCTTAGGCACAGGGTTGACGGCTAACTATGGC. This codes for CASSLGTGLTANYG. The entire CDR3 is CASSLGTGLTANYGYTF.

This clone has ten or more counts. The read comes to an end 3 residues before the CDR3 does, leaving the germline J gene to fill in the end. The V call is TRBV20-1, the J call TRBJ2-5; 10 bases are shared with TRBD2. There are 14 residues in the CDR3. From germline, CDR1 is DFQATT and CDR2 SNEGSKA (reference sequence). Unmatched junction bases numbered 7, after V lost 5 bases and J lost 4 bases. Partial CDR3 DNA: TGCAGTGCTGATCTAGCGGGAGTTGGAGAGACC. This gives the protein CSADLAGVGET. Given in full, the CDR3 is CSADLAGVGETQYF.

This clone appeared many times. The CDR3 extends 3 residues past the end of the read, so its final part is completed from the germline J gene. V gene TRBV2 combines with J gene TRBJ2-7; D is ambiguous. There are 11 residues in the CDR3. V was pared by 6 bases and J by 6 bases, with 9 bases between. CDR1 SNHLY and CDR2 FYNNEI come from the germline V gene. The CDR3 reads CASRLIREQYF. The sequenced part of the CDR3 DNA is TGTGCCAGCAGACTTATACGCGAG.

The table lists this clone with a few counts. The read terminates 3 residues before the CDR3 end, so the remaining end is supplied by the germline J gene. The chain employs TRBV13 and TRBJ1-6; D unresolved. V gave up 0 bases and J gave up 5 bases, with 11 bases separating them. Germline loops: CDR1 PRHDT, CDR2 FYEKMQ (reference sequence). The CDR3 length is 16 residues. Incomplete CDR3 DNA: TGTGCCAGCAGCTTAGGGGGTGACGGGGATAATTCACCC. Encoded protein: CASSLGGDGDNSP. The whole CDR3 protein reads CASSLGGDGDNSPLHF.

With regard to this clone: The read falls 3 residues short of the CDR3 end, and the missing part is taken from the germline J gene. The V gene is TRBV30, the J gene TRBJ1-3; a weak D match, TRBD1 (6 bases). The CDR3 spans 14 residues. The V end was cut by 5 bases, the J end by 0 bases, with 11 bases between. In germline, CDR1 is GTSNPN, CDR2 SVGIG (reference sequence). Partial CDR3 DNA: TGTGCCTGGGACAGGTTCATCTCTGGAAACACC. Translating it yields CAWDRFISGNT. The full CDR3 is CAWDRFISGNTIYF.

A note on this clone: The read ends 3 residues early relative to the CDR3; the germline J gene fills the gap. V usage is TRBV20-1 and J usage is TRBJ1-5; D is ambiguous. The CDR3 covers 15 residues. Germline V gives CDR1 DFQATT, CDR2 SNEGSKA (reference sequence). V lost 0 bases and J lost 3, with 12 bases in between. CDR3 bases read: TGCAGTGCTAGAGATCTAGGCAGATTCAATCAGCCC. Translation gives CSARDLGRFNQP. The CDR3 as a whole reads CSARDLGRFNQPQHF.

This clone was counted ten times or more. Read coverage stops 3 residues before the CDR3 terminus; the germline J gene supplies the remainder. V is TRBV19 and J is TRBJ2-1; D not resolved. V was pared by 1 base and J by 8 bases, with 9 bases between. This CDR3 has 13 residues. Germline CDR1 and CDR2: LNHDA and SQIVND (reference sequence). The sequenced CDR3 bases are TGTGCCAGTAGTATAGGTGGGCCCTATGAG. This translates into CASSIGGPYE. The whole CDR3 sequence is CASSIGGPYEQFF. Full variable domain (outside the CDR3, taken from reference TRBV19 and TRBJ2-1): DGGITQSPKYLFRKEGQNVTLSCEQNLNHDAMYWYRQDPGQGLRLIYYSQIVNDFQKGDIAEGYSVSREKKESFPLTVTSAQKNPTAFYLCASSIGGPYEQFFGPGTRLTVL.

This clone was seen repeatedly, ten times or more. The read halts 3 residues ahead of the CDR3 end, with the missing end drawn from the germline J gene. The chain carries TRBV11-2 and TRBJ2-7, with D uncertain. The germline CDR1 and CDR2 sequences are SGHAT and FQNNGV. The V gene lost 1 base and the J gene lost 2 bases, with 6 bases spanning the gap. This CDR3 is 13 amino acids long. The CDR3 loop is CASSLGQTYEQYF. CDR3 bases read: TGTGCCAGCAGCTTAGGACAAACCTACGAG. Filled out from reference TRBV11-2 and TRBJ2-7, the complete variable domain reads EAGVAQSPRYKIIEKRQSVAFWCNPISGHATLYWYQQILGQGPKLLIQFQNNGVVDDSQLPKDRFSAERLKGVDSTLKIQPAKLEDSAVYLCASSLGQTYEQYFGPGTRLTVT.

This clone was seen ten or more times. Read coverage stops 3 residues before the CDR3 terminus; the germline J gene supplies the remainder. The chain combines TRBV5-4 with TRBJ2-3; TRBD2 agrees at 8 bases. This CDR3 has 16 residues. V was clipped by 1 base and J by 1 base; unmatched bases: 5. Germline CDR1 reads SGHNT; CDR2 reads YYREEE (reference sequence). CDR3 loop: CASSLWLAGRTDTQYF. Incomplete CDR3 DNA: TGTGCCAGCAGCTTGTGGCTAGCGGGCCGCACAGATACG.

This clone was observed many times. CDR3 sequence reads: CSAFPSSGGGQGTDTQYF. The CDR3 DNA, read in part, is TGCAGTGCTTTCCCTTCTAGCGGGGGTGGGCAAGGCACAGATACG. The gene calls are TRBV20-1 and TRBJ2-3; 10 nucleotides agree with TRBD2. The read comes to an end 3 residues before the CDR3 does, leaving the germline J gene to fill in the end. Looked up from germline, CDR1 is DFQATT and CDR2 is SNEGSKA (reference sequence). This CDR3 contains 18 residues. The V segment lost 5 bases and the J segment 1 base; nucleotides outside the gene matches: 15.

There are many counts of this clone. The read terminates 3 residues before the CDR3 end, so the remaining end is supplied by the germline J gene. The chain carries TRBV6-2 or TRBV6-3 and TRBJ2-3, with 10 bases identical to TRBD2. Germline CDR1 MNHEY, CDR2 SVGEGT. With 7 bases clipped from V and 4 bases from J, the junction kept 8 bases outside the gene matches. The CDR3 covers 15 residues. The sequenced CDR3 bases are TGTGCCAGCATTCCAAGCGGGAGGGAGCCAGATACG. Encoded protein: CASIPSGREPDT. The whole CDR3 sequence reads CASIPSGREPDTQYF.

There are many counts of this clone. The CDR3 end falls 3 residues outside the read, so it is completed with the germline J gene. The V and J genes are TRBV5-1 and TRBJ1-4; perhaps TRBD1 as D (6 bases). V lost 0 bases and J 7 bases, leaving 16 bases between the germline ends. CDR1 is SGHRS and CDR2 is YFSETQ in the germline V gene. The CDR3 is made up of 16 amino acids. The CDR3 spells CASSLAPGTGSEKLFF. The CDR3 DNA, read in part, is TGCGCCAGCAGCTTGGCCCCCGGAACAGGGAGTGAAAAA. Complete variable domain (other parts from reference TRBV5-1 and TRBJ1-4): KAGVTQTPRYLIKTRGQQVTLSCSPISGHRSVSWYQQTPGQGLQFLFEYFSETQRNKGNFPGRFSGRQFSNSRSEMNVSTLELGDSALYLCASSLAPGTGSEKLFFGSGTQLSVL.

Turning to this clone: The read stops 3 residues short of the end of the CDR3; the missing end is completed from the germline J gene. The chain is built from TRBV19 and TRBJ2-7; D possibly corresponds to TRBD2 (6 bases). This CDR3 contains 15 residues. Germline assignment: CDR1 LNHDA and CDR2 SQIVND (reference sequence). The V and J ends lost 4 bases and 2 bases respectively, with 15 bases between them. The covered CDR3 bases are TGTGCCAGTAGTACAAATCTTGGCGGGGCCTACGAG. Translated: CASSTNLGGAYE. The whole CDR3 reads CASSTNLGGAYEQYF.

The table lists this clone with many counts. Read coverage stops 3 residues before the CDR3 terminus; the germline J gene supplies the remainder. The chain carries TRBV5-4 and TRBJ1-2; 7 bases align to TRBD1. With 1 base clipped from V and 5 bases from J, the junction kept 5 bases outside the gene matches. This CDR3 comprises 14 residues. Germline assignment: CDR1 SGHNT and CDR2 YYREEE (reference sequence). CDR3 DNA, as far as it was read: TGTGCCAGCAGCTTGTCCGGGACAGAGTATGGC. Translation gives CASSLSGTEYG. The entire CDR3 protein is CASSLSGTEYGYTF. Filled out from reference TRBV5-4 and TRBJ1-2, the complete variable domain reads ETGVTQSPTHLIKTRGQQVTLRCSSQSGHNTVSWYQQALGQGPQFIFQYYREEENGRGNFPPRFSGLQFPNYSSELNVNALELDDSALYLCASSLSGTEYGYTFGSGTRLTVV.

In the case of this clone: The read finishes 3 residues shy of the CDR3 end, and the germline J gene is used to complete it. This sequence joins TRBV2 and TRBJ2-4, with 9 nucleotides matching TRBD1. This CDR3 is built from 14 residues. Germline loops: CDR1 SNHLY, CDR2 FYNNEI. The CDR3 spells CASRSPGQGYGQYF. Partial CDR3 DNA: TGTGCCAGCAGATCCCCGGGACAGGGATATGGT.

There are many counts of this clone. The CDR3 goes on 3 residues after the read ends, and that part is filled in from the germline J gene. The gene calls are TRBV7-2 and TRBJ2-1; 8 nucleotides agree with TRBD2. Trimming cost V 3 bases and J 6 bases; bases outside gene matches: 4. The CDR3 contains 14 residues. Germline CDR1 and CDR2: SGHTA and FQGNSA. The covered CDR3 bases are TGTGCCAGCAGCTTCGCGGGGGGAGGCAATGAG. Translating gives CASSFAGGGNE. Given in full, the CDR3 is CASSFAGGGNEQFF.

In this sample, this clone turned up many times. The read ends 3 residues shy of where the CDR3 ends; the end is completed using the germline J gene. This sequence joins TRBV20-1 and TRBJ2-1; 10 bases are a match to TRBD2. CDR1 and CDR2 from the germline V gene are DFQATT and SNEGSKA (reference sequence). The trim removed 2 bases at V and 4 bases at J, leaving 8 bases unmatched. The CDR3 length is 16 residues. The CDR3 loop is CSARSLAGGLYNEQFF. The covered CDR3 bases are TGCAGTGCTAGATCTTTAGCGGGGGGCTTGTACAATGAG.

This clone was observed at least ten times. The covered CDR3 bases are TGTGCCAGCGCCTGGACAGGGGCGAACACCGGGGAG. Encoded protein: CASAWTGANTGE. The complete CDR3 sequence is CASAWTGANTGELFF. The gene calls are TRBV6-2 or TRBV6-3 and TRBJ2-2; 9 bases are shared with TRBD1. With the read ending 3 residues before the CDR3 end, the germline J gene is used to fill in that end. CDR1 is MNHEY, CDR2 SVGEGT, per germline. CDR3 length: 15 amino acids. The J segment lost 0 bases and the V segment lost 8 bases, leaving 4 bases of the junction unmatched.

The table lists this clone with a few counts. The read stops 3 residues short of the end of the CDR3; the missing end is completed from the germline J gene. The V gene is TRBV19, the J gene TRBJ2-2; D unclear. CDR1 is LNHDA and CDR2 is SQIVND in the germline V gene (reference sequence). CDR3 length: 12 amino acids. CDR3 DNA, as far as it was read: TGTGTCAGCACTAAGGTCCTCGGGGAG. The encoded protein is CVSTKVLGE. The CDR3 in its entirety is CVSTKVLGELFF.

This clone was observed at least ten times. Coverage ceases 3 residues before the CDR3 finishes, and the germline J gene fills in the end. The rearrangement joins TRBV29-1 to TRBJ2-3; D is perhaps TRBD2 (5 bases). CDR3 size: 13 residues. Germline V gene data show CDR1 as SQVTM and CDR2 as ANQGSEA. CDR3 DNA, as far as it was read: TGCAGCGTTGGTCTGAGCGGTCAAGAGACG. This codes for CSVGLSGQET. In full, the CDR3 reads CSVGLSGQETQYF.

This clone was counted ten times or more. The read stops 3 residues short of the end of the CDR3; the missing end is completed from the germline J gene. The rearrangement joins TRBV9 to TRBJ2-5; tentative D call: TRBD2 (6 bases). The ends were cut back, 0 bases at V and 1 base at J, with 13 bases in the middle. The CDR3 loop spans 16 amino acids. Germline values: CDR1 SGDLS, CDR2 YYNGEE. CDR3 residues: CASSVGGRGTQETQYF. The CDR3 DNA, read in part, is TGTGCCAGCAGCGTAGGTGGTCGGGGGACCCAAGAGACC.

This clone was recorded at least ten times. The sequenced fragment ends 3 residues before the CDR3 boundary, so the rest is inferred from the germline J gene. The chain uses TRBV19 and TRBJ1-1; unclear D gene. Trimming removed 5 bases from V and 0 bases from J, with 16 bases in between. The CDR3 consists of 16 residues. Germline assignment: CDR1 LNHDA and CDR2 SQIVND (reference sequence). The CDR3 bases that were read are TGTGCCAGTAGTGGGTACTCGATAGCTTTGAACACTGAA. Amino acids: CASSGYSIALNTE. The whole CDR3 is CASSGYSIALNTEAFF. The full variable domain, rest sourced from reference TRBV19 and TRBJ1-1, is DGGITQSPKYLFRKEGQNVTLSCEQNLNHDAMYWYRQDPGQGLRLIYYSQIVNDFQKGDIAEGYSVSREKKESFPLTVTSAQKNPTAFYLCASSGYSIALNTEAFFGQGTRLTVV.

This clone has ten or more counts. The read stops 3 residues short of the end of the CDR3; the missing end is completed from the germline J gene. The chain recombines TRBV5-1 with TRBJ2-2; TRBD1 is a possible D gene (6 bases). From germline, CDR1 is SGHRS and CDR2 YFSETQ. The CDR3 is 13 residues long. The CDR3 protein is CASSLDSYSPLFF. CDR3 bases read: TGCGCCAGCAGCCTGGACAGCTATTCACCG.